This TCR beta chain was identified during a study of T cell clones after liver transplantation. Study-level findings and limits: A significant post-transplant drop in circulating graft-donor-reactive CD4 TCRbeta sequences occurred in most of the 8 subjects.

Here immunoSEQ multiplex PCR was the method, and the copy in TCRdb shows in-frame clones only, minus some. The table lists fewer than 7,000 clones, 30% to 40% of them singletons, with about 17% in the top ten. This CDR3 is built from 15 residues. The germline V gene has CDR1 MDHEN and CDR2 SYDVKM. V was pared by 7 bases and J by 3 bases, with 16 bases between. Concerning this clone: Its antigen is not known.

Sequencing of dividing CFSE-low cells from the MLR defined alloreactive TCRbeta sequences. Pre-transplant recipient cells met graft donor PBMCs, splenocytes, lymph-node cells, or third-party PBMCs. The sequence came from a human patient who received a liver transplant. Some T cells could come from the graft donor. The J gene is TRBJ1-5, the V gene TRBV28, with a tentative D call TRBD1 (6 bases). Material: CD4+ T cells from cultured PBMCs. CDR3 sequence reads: CASTLGQGYNQPQHF. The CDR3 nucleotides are TGTGCCAGCACCTTGGGGCAGGGGTACAATCAGCCCCAGCATTTT. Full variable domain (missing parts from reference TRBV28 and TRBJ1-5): DVKVTQSSRYLVKRTGEKVFLECVQDMDHENMFWYRQDPGLGLRLIYFSYDVKMKEKGDIPEGYSVSREKKERFSLILESASTNQTSMYLCASTLGQGYNQPQHFGDGTRLSIL.